This T cell receptor beta chain was found in a study of blood T cell repertoires in COVID-19. The CDR3 totals 18 residues. CDR1 and CDR2 (germline): MDHEN, SYDVKM. V was cut by 3 bases and J by 0 bases, with 18 bases left in between. Original data processing: Amplification from reference gene primers served as the basis for estimated nucleated cell counts. Assay used: immunoSEQ multiplex PCR; TCRdb lists only in-frame clones, some missing. V and J calls and clone size are given by that table; D and trimming were obtained from the DNA. The sample shows some 700,000 clones, 70% to 90% of them seen only once.

Sequencing used peripheral blood. The genes are TRBV28 and TRBJ1-5; perhaps TRBD1 as D (6 bases). The TCR sequence derives from a woman aged 18 to 35 with acute or convalescent COVID-19. Written as DNA, the CDR3 is TGTGCCAGCAGTTTGTCAGGGGTGATTGGATATAGCAATCAGCCCCAGCATTTT. It encodes CASSLSGVIGYSNQPQHF.